This is a list of T cell receptor beta chains from one sample in a study of naive and memory T cell subsets. MiXCR, applied by TCRdb to the 5' RACE reads, yields one record per CDR3 protein. Found here are some 60,000 distinct CDR3 sequences, over 6% of them singletons; the top ten hold almost 10%. Source of these receptors: a female donor in good health. The CDR3 runs from the conserved cysteine through the conserved F or W. The D gene is left open where the match is weak. Clone sizes are given selectively: once, few, many, or a class where the clone is expanded.

D	size	J	V	CDR3	DNA
NA	many	TRBJ1-2	TRBV9	CASSANRNPYGYTF	TGTGCCAGCAGCGCCAACAGGAACCCCTATGGCTACACCTTC
NA	NA	TRBJ2-5	TRBV5-1	CASAMLPGETQYF	TGCGCCAGCGCGATGCTTCCAGGAGAGACCCAGTACTTC
NA	many	TRBJ1-1	TRBV6-2/TRBV6-3	CASSSGPGRRTEAFF	TGTGCCAGCAGCTCCGGGCCGGGGCGCCGGACTGAAGCTTTCTTT
NA	few	TRBJ1-3	TRBV18	CASSPPGRVENTIYF	TGTGCCAGCTCACCACCAGGGCGTGTAGAAAACACCATATATTTT
NA	NA	TRBJ2-7	TRBV7-2	CASSQRNLGPYEQYF	TGTGCCAGCAGCCAGAGGAATTTGGGGCCCTACGAGCAGTACTTC
TRBD2	NA	TRBJ2-5	TRBV7-2	CASSYAGGGQETQYF	TGTGCCAGCAGCTACGCGGGCGGGGGTCAAGAGACCCAGTACTTC
NA	NA	TRBJ1-4	TRBV28	CASSPGRASEKLFF	TGTGCCAGCAGCCCCGGCCGGGCTTCTGAAAAACTGTTTTTT
NA	many	TRBJ1-5	TRBV4-3	CASSQDFGQPQHF	TGCGCCAGCAGCCAAGACTTTGGGCAGCCCCAGCATTTT
NA	many	TRBJ1-2	TRBV6-5	CASSFRTQSRVYGYTF	TGTGCCAGCAGTTTCCGGACGCAATCCAGGGTCTATGGCTACACCTTC
NA	NA	TRBJ1-1	TRBV6-5	CASSYQDSTEAFF	TGTGCCAGCAGTTACCAGGATTCGACTGAAGCTTTCTTT
TRBD1	many	TRBJ2-7	TRBV29-1	CSVARPGQGGEQYF	TGCAGCGTCGCAAGACCGGGACAGGGAGGTGAGCAGTACTTC
NA	NA	TRBJ1-2	TRBV6-1	CASRGRDRYGYTF	TGTGCCAGCAGGGGCAGGGATAGGTATGGCTACACCTTC
NA	many	TRBJ1-2	TRBV5-1	CASSLPVSDGYTF	TGCGCCAGCAGCCTACCCGTATCAGATGGCTACACCTTC
NA	many	TRBJ1-1	TRBV29-1	CSVEGGRGSAEAFF	TGCAGCGTTGAAGGGGGTAGGGGATCGGCTGAAGCTTTCTTT
TRBD2	few	TRBJ2-2	TRBV24-1	CATSERGGPVGELFF	TGTGCCACCAGTGAGCGGGGGGGCCCGGTCGGGGAGCTGTTTTTT
NA	many	TRBJ1-1	TRBV20-1	CSAGPREPEAFF	TGCAGTGCCGGCCCAAGGGAACCTGAAGCTTTCTTT
NA	many	TRBJ2-1	TRBV7-2	CASRVSGGGYNEQFF	TGTGCCAGCAGGGTTTCGGGGGGCGGCTACAATGAGCAGTTCTTC
NA	NA	TRBJ1-6	TRBV21-1	CASSKRYRLPPGNSPLHF	TGTGCCAGCAGCAAAAGGTACAGACTCCCCCCGGGGAATTCACCCCTCCACTTT
NA	many	TRBJ2-7	TRBV12-3/TRBV12-4	CASSLFPSYEQYF	TGTGCCAGCAGTTTATTTCCGTCCTACGAGCAGTACTTC
NA	few	TRBJ1-1	TRBV16	CASSQNVDTEAFF	TGTGCCAGCAGCCAAAACGTAGACACTGAAGCTTTCTTT
NA	many	TRBJ1-5	TRBV27	CATSSTGMSNQPQHF	TGTGCCACCTCCTCTACAGGGATGAGCAATCAGCCCCAGCATTTT
NA	NA	TRBJ2-2	TRBV7-3	CASSPKGWPSTGELFF	TGTGCCAGCAGCCCCAAGGGCTGGCCGAGCACCGGGGAGCTGTTTTTT
NA	NA	TRBJ1-6	TRBV28	CASSSFPPQTADYSPLHF	TGTGCCAGCAGTTCTTTCCCCCCCCAGACAGCCGATTATTCACCCCTCCACTTT
NA	few	TRBJ1-5	TRBV28	CASSFWDTSNQPQHF	TGTGCCAGCAGTTTTTGGGACACTAGCAATCAGCCCCAGCATTTT
TRBD2	NA	TRBJ2-5	TRBV12-3/TRBV12-4	CASSFSSGGETQYF	TGTGCCAGCAGTTTCTCCAGCGGGGGCGAGACCCAGTACTTC
NA	many	TRBJ1-6	TRBV2	CASTDWGGNSPLHF	TGTGCCAGCACTGATTGGGGGGGCAATTCACCCCTCCACTTT
NA	few	TRBJ1-1	TRBV5-6	CASSHRDTNTEAFF	TGTGCCAGCAGCCACCGGGACACCAACACTGAAGCTTTCTTT
NA	NA	TRBJ2-1	TRBV12-3/TRBV12-4	CASSRYNEQFF	TGTGCCAGCAGTCGTTACAATGAGCAGTTCTTC
NA	few	TRBJ1-5	TRBV12-3/TRBV12-4	CASSFGAGAYNQPQHF	TGTGCCAGCAGTTTTGGGGCGGGAGCCTACAATCAGCCCCAGCATTTT
NA	many	TRBJ2-5	TRBV7-9	CASSLQETQYF	TGTGCCAGCAGCTTGCAAGAGACCCAGTACTTC
NA	many	TRBJ1-5	TRBV20-1	CSARRTGGNQPQHF	TGCAGTGCTAGACGGACCGGCGGCAATCAGCCCCAGCATTTT
NA	many	TRBJ1-1	TRBV10-3	CAISVRENTEAFF	TGTGCCATCAGTGTGAGAGAAAACACTGAAGCTTTCTTT
NA	many	TRBJ2-3	TRBV6-6	CASSYSGRPSSTDTQYF	TGTGCCAGCAGTTACTCGGGCAGACCCTCTAGCACAGATACGCAGTATTTT
TRBD2	few	TRBJ2-5	TRBV7-2	CASSFGGGAETQYF	TGTGCCAGCAGCTTCGGGGGGGGGGCGGAGACCCAGTACTTC
NA	many	TRBJ1-4	TRBV7-2	CASSLAPGYVNEKLFF	TGTGCCAGCAGCTTAGCCCCAGGATATGTTAATGAAAAACTGTTTTTT
NA	NA	TRBJ2-5	TRBV7-6	CASSPQEGSETQYF	TGTGCCAGCAGCCCCCAGGAGGGAAGCGAGACCCAGTACTTC
TRBD1	many	TRBJ2-5	TRBV2	CASRDRVRGETQYF	TGTGCCAGCAGGGACAGGGTCCGCGGCGAGACCCAGTACTTC
NA	many	TRBJ1-1	TRBV3-1	CAGAGEENTEAFF	TGTGCCGGAGCTGGGGAGGAGAACACTGAAGCTTTCTTT
TRBD1	many	TRBJ1-2	TRBV29-1	CRRQGSPPDYGYTF	TGCAGGAGACAGGGATCGCCCCCCGACTATGGCTACACCTTC